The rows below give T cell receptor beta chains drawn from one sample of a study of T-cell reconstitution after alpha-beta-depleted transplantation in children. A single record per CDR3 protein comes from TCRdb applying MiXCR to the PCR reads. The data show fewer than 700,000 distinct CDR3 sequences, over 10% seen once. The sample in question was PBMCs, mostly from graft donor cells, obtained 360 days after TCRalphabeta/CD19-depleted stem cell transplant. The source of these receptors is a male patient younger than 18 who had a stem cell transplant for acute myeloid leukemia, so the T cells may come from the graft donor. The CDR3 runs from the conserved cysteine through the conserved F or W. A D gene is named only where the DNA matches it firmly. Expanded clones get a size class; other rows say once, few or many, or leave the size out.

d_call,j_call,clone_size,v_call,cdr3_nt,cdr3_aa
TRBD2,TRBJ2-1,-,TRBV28,TGTGCCAGCAGTTTAATGGGGCTAGCGGGAGCCAATGAGCAGTTCTTC,CASSLMGLAGANEQFF
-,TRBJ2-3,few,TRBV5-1,TGCGCCAGCAGCCTCCTACTAGGACCAGATACGCAGTATTTT,CASSLLLGPDTQYF
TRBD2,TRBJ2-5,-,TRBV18,TGTGCCAGCTCACTCCGGAGCGGGATTATGGACTTC,CASSLRSGIMDF
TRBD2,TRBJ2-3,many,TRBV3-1,TGTGCCAGCAGGCCGGGAGGGCCGGCAGATACGCAGTATTTT,CASRPGGPADTQYF
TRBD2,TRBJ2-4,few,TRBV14,TGTGCCAGCAGCCCAAGCGCGACTAGCGGGAGAAGGGAGAAAAACATTCAGTACTTC,CASSPSATSGRREKNIQYF
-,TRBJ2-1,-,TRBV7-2,TGTGCCAGCGGCCCTGCATCCTACAATGAGCAGTTCTTC,CASGPASYNEQFF
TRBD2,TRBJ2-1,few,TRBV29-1,TGCAGCGTTGAAGCCCGACTAGCGGGAGCTGTGGATGAGCAGTTCTTC,CSVEARLAGAVDEQFF
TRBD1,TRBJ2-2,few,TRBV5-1,TGCGCCAGCAGCGGGCCGACAGGGACCGGGGAGCTGTTTTTT,CASSGPTGTGELFF
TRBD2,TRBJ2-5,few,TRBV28,TGTGCCAGCAGTTTAGCGACCGCGGGGACTAGCGGGAGGGCTGAGACCCAGTACTTC,CASSLATAGTSGRAETQYF
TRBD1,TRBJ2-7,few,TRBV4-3,TGCGCCAGCAGCCAGGATTGGACAGGAGCTTACGAGCAGTACTTC,CASSQDWTGAYEQYF
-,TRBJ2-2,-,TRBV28,TGTGCCAGCAGTTCCTGGGGATCCGGGGAGCTGTTTTTT,CASSSWGSGELFF
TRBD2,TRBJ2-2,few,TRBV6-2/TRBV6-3,TGTGCCAGCAGTTACCAGCGGGAGGGCCGGACCGGGGAGCTGTTTTTT,CASSYQREGRTGELFF
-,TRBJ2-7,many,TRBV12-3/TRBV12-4,TGTGCCAGCAGTTTATGGACACCCACCTACGAGCAGTACTTC,CASSLWTPTYEQYF
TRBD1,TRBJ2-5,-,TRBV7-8,TGTGCCGGGGGGGACAGGGTGATGGAGACCCAGTACTTC,CAGGDRVMETQYF
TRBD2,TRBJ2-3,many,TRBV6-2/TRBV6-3,TGTGCCAGCAGTACCGAGCGGGACCTGACAGCGGCGGATACGCAGTATTTT,CASSTERDLTAADTQYF
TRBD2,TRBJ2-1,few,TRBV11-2,TGTGCCAGCAGCTTGGGGGCGGGAGGCCTCTACAATGAGCAGTTCTTC,CASSLGAGGLYNEQFF
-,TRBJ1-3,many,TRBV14,TGTGCCAGCAGCCCAGCCGTCTCTGGAAACACCATATATTTT,CASSPAVSGNTIYF
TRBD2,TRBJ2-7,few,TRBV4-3,TGCGCCAGCAGCCGCTCTAGCGGGAGTTTCAACGAGCAGTACTTC,CASSRSSGSFNEQYF
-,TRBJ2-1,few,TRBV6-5,TGTGCCAGCAGTTACTTTCAGGGATCGGGTTACAATGAGCAGTTCTTC,CASSYFQGSGYNEQFF
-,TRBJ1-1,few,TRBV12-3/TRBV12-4,TGTGCCAGCACACCACCCGGTAGGGGCACTGAAGCTTTCTTT,CASTPPGRGTEAFF
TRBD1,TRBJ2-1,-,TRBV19,TGTGCCAGTAGGATACGGGACAGGGGAACATTAGGCTACAATGAGCAGTTCTTC,CASRIRDRGTLGYNEQFF
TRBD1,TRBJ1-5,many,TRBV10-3,TGTGCCATCAGTGATCAGGGGGCGAATCAGCCCCAGCATTTT,CAISDQGANQPQHF
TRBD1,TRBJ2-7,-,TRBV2,TGTGCCAGCAGCCTCGGACAGGGGTACCACGAGCAGTACTTC,CASSLGQGYHEQYF
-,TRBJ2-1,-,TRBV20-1,TGCAGTGCTCCGGACAGATTAACTTACAATGAGCAGTTCTTC,CSAPDRLTYNEQFF
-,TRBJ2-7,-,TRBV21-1,TGTGCCAGCAGCAACGGGGGGCAAAAGTACGAGCAGTACTTC,CASSNGGQKYEQYF
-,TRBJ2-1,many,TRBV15,TGTGCCACCAGCAGAGATATGAATGAGCAGTTCTTC,CATSRDMNEQFF
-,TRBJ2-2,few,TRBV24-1,TGTGCCACCGAAGGGGGGGGGCGGAACACCGGGGAGCTGTTTTTT,CATEGGGRNTGELFF
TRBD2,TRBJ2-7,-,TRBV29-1,TGCAGCGTGGACCGGCGGGGACTAGCGGACTACGAGCAGTACTTC,CSVDRRGLADYEQYF
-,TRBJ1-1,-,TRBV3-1,TGTGCCAGCAGCCATAGGCAGGGTATCTGGCACACTGAAGCTTTCTTT,CASSHRQGIWHTEAFF
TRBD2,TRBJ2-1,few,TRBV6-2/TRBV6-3,TGTGCCAGTGGGGACTACCTCTACAATGAGCAGTTCTTC,CASGDYLYNEQFF
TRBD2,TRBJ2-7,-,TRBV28,TGTGCCAGCAGTTTTCGGGGCGGGCGGGAGGGCCATATAACCTACGAGCAGTACTTC,CASSFRGGREGHITYEQYF
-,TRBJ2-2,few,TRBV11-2,TGTGCCAGCAGCTTAGAGGGGGGCGGGACCGGGGAGCTGTTTTTT,CASSLEGGGTGELFF
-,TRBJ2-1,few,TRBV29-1,TGCAGCGTGGACTTCGGGTACAATGAGCAGTTCTTC,CSVDFGYNEQFF
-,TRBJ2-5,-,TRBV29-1,TGCAGCGTTGAAAGGCGAGGGCAGGTGGTAAAAGAGACCCAGTACTTC,CSVERRGQVVKETQYF
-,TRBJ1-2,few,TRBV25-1,TGTGCCAGCGGGGGGAGATCTAACTATGGCTACACCTTC,CASGGRSNYGYTF
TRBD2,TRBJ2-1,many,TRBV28,TGTGCCAGCAGTCTGCACTCGGGACTAGCGGGATACAATGAGCAGTTCTTC,CASSLHSGLAGYNEQFF
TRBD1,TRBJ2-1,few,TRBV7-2,TGTGCCAGCAGCTTAGTGGGACAGGGGGTGGATGAGCAGTTCTTC,CASSLVGQGVDEQFF
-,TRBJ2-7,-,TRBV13,TGTGCCAGCAGCTTAGGGGTTTGGGTCCACGAGCAGTACTTC,CASSLGVWVHEQYF
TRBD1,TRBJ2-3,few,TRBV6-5,TGTGCCAGCAGTTCTCTACTCCCCGGGACAGGGGGCGGCACAGATACGCAGTATTTT,CASSSLLPGTGGGTDTQYF
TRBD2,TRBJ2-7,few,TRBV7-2,TGTGCCGGCAGCTTCCTAGCGGGAGTGGGCGAGCAGTACTTC,CAGSFLAGVGEQYF
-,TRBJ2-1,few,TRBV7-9,TGTGCCAGCAGCCCCCCAGCCCTAGCGAACAATGAGCAGTTCTTC,CASSPPALANNEQFF
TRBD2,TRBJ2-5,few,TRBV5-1,TGCGCCAGCAGCTTGGCCGGTAGCGGGAGGTTAGAGACCCAGTACTTC,CASSLAGSGRLETQYF
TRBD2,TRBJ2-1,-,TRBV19,TGTGCCAGTAGTATGGGGACAGGCAGGACTAGCGGGAGCGGGAAATACAATGAGCAGTTCTTC,CASSMGTGRTSGSGKYNEQFF
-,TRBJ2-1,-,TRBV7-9,TGTGCCAGCAGCTTACTCGGGGAGGAGAGCTCCTACAATGAGCAGTTCTTC,CASSLLGEESSYNEQFF
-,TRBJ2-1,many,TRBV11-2,TGTGCCAGCAGCGCCCGACTTGAGAGCTCCTACAATGAGCAGTTCTTC,CASSARLESSYNEQFF
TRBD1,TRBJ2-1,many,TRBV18,TGTGCCAGCCTGGGACAGGGGCGGTATGAGCAGTTCTTC,CASLGQGRYEQFF
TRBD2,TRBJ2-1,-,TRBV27,TGTGCCAGCAGTCGCCCGGGACTAGGGTACAATGAGCAGTTCTTC,CASSRPGLGYNEQFF
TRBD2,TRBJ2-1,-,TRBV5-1,TGCGCCAGCAGCTTGGAACTAGCGGGAGTGACCTACAATGAGCAGTTCTTC,CASSLELAGVTYNEQFF
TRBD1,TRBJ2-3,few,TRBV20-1,TGCAGTGCTAAAGACAGGGGCCGCGATACGCAGTATTTT,CSAKDRGRDTQYF
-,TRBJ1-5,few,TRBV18,TGTGCCAGCTCACCTCGGACAACTGGCAATCAGCCCCAGCATTTT,CASSPRTTGNQPQHF
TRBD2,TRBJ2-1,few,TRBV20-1,TGCAGTGCCGAAATCCATAGCGGGAGGGCCATCAATGAGCAGTTCTTC,CSAEIHSGRAINEQFF
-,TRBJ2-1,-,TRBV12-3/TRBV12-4,TGTGCCAGCGGGCTAGCAGAGATAGGGCAGTTCTTC,CASGLAEIGQFF
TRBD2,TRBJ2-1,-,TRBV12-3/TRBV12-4,TGTGCCAGCAGTTTGACGGGAGGTATAAATGAGCAGTTCTTC,CASSLTGGINEQFF